This TCR beta chain was retrieved from a study of tissue T cells after allogeneic stem cell transplantation (dated by TCRdb to the early 2020s). With regard to the full study: The study profiled TCR beta repertoires in many tissues obtained from research autopsies of patients with and without GVHD, and also in mouse models of GVHD. The human part of the study was a prospective observational study with no blinding and no randomization. General conclusions and limits of the study: In both patients and mice, T cells from blood and spleen covered only a limited part of the TCR repertoire found in tissues. Sampling depth was acknowledged as a limitation, and the patient cohort was both small and clinically heterogeneous. Within patients, how anatomically similar tissues were was a major factor shaping TCR repertoire composition, regardless of disease or transplant status. Only a few T cell clones appeared in more than one patient, yet motif-based clustering showed tissue-specific repertoire signatures that were shared between patients. The study did not establish which tissue TCRs were alloreactive or antigen-specific, and some clones may have been host cells that persisted.

Worth noting for this clone: Its antigen target is currently unknown. As a mouse receptor, it takes its gene names and germline sequences from the mouse. The CDR3 is cut off 1 residue early in the read; its end comes from the germline J gene.

What this sample's time point label stands for: mouse harvest day 14 after allogeneic transplant. Each mouse graft, delivered by tail vein injection, combined 10^6 splenic CD5+ T cells with 10^7 T-cell-depleted bone marrow cells. To model GVHD in mice, a major MHC-mismatch B6 (H2b) into BALB/c (H2d) model was used, and tissues were profiled at day 7 or 14. On day 7 or 14 post-transplant, mouse tissues and retro-orbital blood were harvested with separate sterile tools for each animal, and livers were flushed before harvest. Before genomic DNA was isolated with the DNeasy Blood & Tissue Kit, mouse tissues were minced with razor blades in buffered saline. Including the terminal cysteine and phenylalanine, the CDR3 comprises 16 residues. Shown are 45 bases from within the CDR3, in frame from base 1. Reading the germline V gene gives CDR1 SGHND and CDR2 FRSKSL. At the junction V is shortened by 5 bases and J by 1 base; bases outside the gene matches: 7.

Library prep was done by the immunoSEQ multiplex PCR assay. TCRbeta CDR3 sequencing was performed at survey depth by Adaptive Biotechnologies, and CDR3 sequences, V/J genes, productive frequency and template counts were reported. Amplification of TCR beta CDR3 regions was performed from genomic DNA rather than from RNA. On the study's bioinformatics: Jensen-Shannon divergence served to quantify pairwise repertoire overlap between tissues, with 0 meaning identical and 1 meaning complete divergence. Tissues were clustered by single-linkage agglomerative hierarchical clustering of pairwise JSD values, and the clustering results were displayed as dendrograms. GLIPH2 was run on all patient samples with simulation_depth 1000, kmer_min_depth 3 and cdr3_length_cutoff 8, and groups with more than two unique CDR3s were retained. In a standardized tissue-overlap score, Jaccard GLIPH-group overlap across patients was extrapolated to a standard repertoire size of 1000 clones. Linear mixed-effect models, with tissue as a fixed effect and individual as a random effect, were used to test how diversity related to clinical or experimental variables. TCRdb took over this immuneACCESS table, retaining in-frame rearrangements with V and J assigned. Such tables are incomplete; in checked studies, under half of the missing clones stem from an unresolved V gene, and the remainder is unexplained. V and J calls and clone size are those listed in that table; D and trimming were worked out from the DNA. In all, the sample holds more than 1,300 clones, and 47% of those were seen once. Approximately 50% of the sample rests with the top ten.

Sequenced input: spleen. This sequence uses TRBV15 and TRBJ2-1; 8 bases in the junction line up with TRBD1. This sequence was found in a female BALB/c mouse given C57BL/6 T cells with graft-versus-host disease after an allogeneic hematopoietic cell transplant. The CDR3 reads CASSPAGTGNYAEQFF. The DNA read from the CDR3 is TGTGCCAGCAGTCCCGCCGGGACAGGAAACTATGCTGAGCAGTTC.